This TCR beta chain was recorded in a study of blood T cell repertoires in COVID-19. Study-level background: Samples came from the United States, Italy and Spain, spanning acute and convalescent COVID-19. Sources were T cells, B-cell-depleted T cells, or PBMCs; the material itself was cDNA or gDNA.

Only in-frame clones appear in the TCRdb table, and some are missing; sequencing was by immunoSEQ multiplex PCR. The data contain approximately 250,000 clones, 75% to 90% of them singletons. Trimming took 6 bases from V and 0 from J; bases not matched to a gene: 12. The length of the CDR3 is 18 residues. Germline-derived CDR1 and CDR2 are MNHNY and SVGAGI (reference sequence). Sample: peripheral blood. The sequence derives from a human donor in a cohort sampled during active COVID-19. This rearrangement joins TRBV6-6 to TRBJ2-1, with 9 bases identical to TRBD2. CDR3 nucleotide sequence: TGTGCCAGCAGGCGACCCGGGAGCGGGAGGAGCTCCTACAATGAGCAGTTCTTC. Protein sequence: CASRRPGSGRSSYNEQFF.